Following are 24 T cell receptor beta chains from one sample sequenced in a study of T cells expressing NK-cell markers. With the 5' RACE reads reprocessed, TCRdb shows one record per CDR3 protein and no DNA. This sample's clone table lists roughly 280,000 distinct CDR3 sequences. Sequencing used blood T cells: a sorted CD56 or NKG2C T cell subset, CD4+ or CD8+ T cells, or bulk PBMC T cells (not recorded which). All receptors come from a man younger than 30 in good health.

This chain links TRBV15 with TRBJ1-4. This CDR3 contains 14 residues. Looked up from germline, CDR1 is LNHNV and CDR2 is YYDKDF (reference sequence). The CDR3 protein is CATRPGGLNEKLFF.

CDR3 amino acids: CSARWTGRVDYTF. V is TRBV20-1 and J is TRBJ1-2; as DNA is missing, the TRBD1 call by TCRdb cannot be tested. This CDR3 has 13 amino acids. Germline V CDR1 and CDR2: DFQATT, SNEGSKA (reference sequence).

This sequence joins TRBV6-5 and TRBJ1-2; the TCRdb D gene call, TRBD1, has no DNA to confirm it. The germline CDR1 and CDR2 sequences are MNHEY and SVGAGI. This CDR3 is 15 amino acids long. This chain's CDR3 is CASTEAGVHNYGYTF.

V and J are TRBV4-2 and TRBJ1-2; there is no DNA to check the TCRdb D call of TRBD1. CDR3 length: 18 amino acids. Germline V gene data show CDR1 as LGHNA and CDR2 as YNFKEQ. The CDR3 sequence is CASSQDRDRGSPNYGYTF.

This chain links TRBV9 with TRBJ2-1; the D call of TRBD1 rests on TCRdb alone, since no DNA is present to check it. Germline V gene data show CDR1 as SGDLS and CDR2 as YYNGEE. This CDR3 is built from 15 residues. The CDR3 region is CASSGTTGGFNEQFF.

This sequence joins TRBV7-2 and TRBJ1-2; TCRdb outputs TRBD1, but without DNA this stays unchecked. Germline V CDR1 and CDR2: SGHTA, FQGNSA. The CDR3 has 16 amino acids. CDR3 region: CASSLAFIGADYGYTF.

The V call is TRBV20-1, the J call TRBJ2-1. The CDR3 runs to 15 residues. Germline CDR1 reads DFQATT; CDR2 reads SNEGSKA (reference sequence). The CDR3 region is CSARDLRASYNEQFF.

CDR3 region: CASSGGSSGEKLFF. The gene calls are TRBV6-1 and TRBJ1-4. The CDR3 is 14 residues long. The V gene's germline CDR1 is MNHNS and CDR2 SASEGT.

This chain uses TRBV12-3 or TRBV12-4 with TRBJ1-2. CDR3 length: 13 amino acids. The CDR3 loop reads CASSRTNRLGYTF.

The chain joins TRBV21-1 to TRBJ2-5; as DNA is missing, the TRBD1 call by TCRdb cannot be tested. TRBV21-1 is described as a pseudogene. The CDR3 length is 16 residues. This CDR3 reads CASSRGQRVYQETQYF.

The chain carries TRBV20-1 and TRBJ2-6; TCRdb lists TRBD2, though no DNA is available to test this call. The CDR3 is 17 amino acids. Germline CDR1 and CDR2: DFQATT and SNEGSKA (reference sequence). The CDR3 sequence: CSARAPSPRTGANVLTF.

The V gene is TRBV28, the J gene TRBJ2-3; TCRdb returns TRBD2, unconfirmable since there is no DNA. The CDR3 is 16 amino acids. CDR1 is MDHEN and CDR2 is SYDVKM in the germline V gene. This CDR3 reads CASSLPGLDDTDTQYF.

The chain employs TRBV24-1 and TRBJ2-3. The CDR3 is 15 amino acids. CDR1 is KGHDR, CDR2 SFDVKD, per germline. The CDR3 loop reads CATSDLFMGTDTQYF.

CDR3 in amino acids: CASSRPNSPLHF. V usage is TRBV12-3 or TRBV12-4 and J usage is TRBJ1-6; checking the TCRdb D call of TRBD1 is not possible without DNA. The CDR3 totals 12 residues.

The V call is TRBV7-2, the J call TRBJ1-2; the D call of TRBD1 rests on TCRdb alone, since no DNA is present to check it. Germline CDR1 SGHTA, CDR2 FQGNSA. The CDR3 extends over 14 amino acids. The CDR3 region is CATSPGQGNYGYTF.

The chain employs TRBV20-1 and TRBJ1-1; TCRdb lists TRBD1, though no DNA is available to test this call. Looked up from germline, CDR1 is DFQATT and CDR2 is SNEGSKA (reference sequence). The CDR3 has 14 residues. The chain's CDR3 is CSAPGTDRATEAFF.

The rearrangement uses TRBV3-1 and TRBJ1-1; no DNA is available, so the TRBD1 call from TCRdb remains unchecked. This CDR3 is 14 amino acids long. The germline CDR1 and CDR2 sequences are LGHDT and YNNKEL (reference sequence). This CDR3 is CASTSDRPLTEAFF.

V and J are TRBV19 and TRBJ2-1; there is no DNA to check the TCRdb D call of TRBD2. The germline CDR1 and CDR2 sequences are LNHDA and SQIVND (reference sequence). This CDR3 has 20 residues. The CDR3 loop reads CASSMRTALVGRNSYNEQFF.

The genes are TRBV5-1 and TRBJ2-5; TCRdb's assignment of TRBD1 cannot be checked, as there is no DNA. The CDR3 loop spans 14 amino acids. Germline CDR1 and CDR2: SGHRS and YFSETQ. CDR3 loop: CASSLGQGDGTQYF. Full variable domain (remainder filled in from reference TRBV5-1 and TRBJ2-5): KAGVTQTPRYLIKTRGQQVTLSCSPISGHRSVSWYQQTPGQGLQFLFEYFSETQRNKGNFPGRFSGRQFSNSRSEMNVSTLELGDSALYLCASSLGQGDGTQYFGPGTRLLVL.

The V call is TRBV21-1, the J call TRBJ2-5. TRBV21-1 is a listed pseudogene. The CDR3 is 13 residues long. The CDR3 spells CASRLQPEETQYF.

The V call is TRBV28, the J call TRBJ1-2; without DNA, the TCRdb call of TRBD1 cannot be checked. There are 14 residues in the CDR3. CDR1 and CDR2 from the germline V gene are MDHEN and SYDVKM. The CDR3 is CATEVHPGTDGYTF.

V and J are TRBV18 and TRBJ1-1; the D gene TCRdb calls, TRBD1, cannot be checked with no DNA. This CDR3 is built from 15 residues. Germline V gives CDR1 KGHSH, CDR2 LQKENI. The CDR3 loop reads CASSPAYGQGLEAFF. Looking up the rest from reference TRBV18 and TRBJ1-1 gives the full variable domain: NAGVMQNPRHLVRRRGQEARLRCSPMKGHSHVYWYRQLPEEGLKFMVYLQKENIIDESGMPKERFSAEFPKEGPSILRIQQVVRGDSAAYFCASSPAYGQGLEAFFGQGTRLTVV.

This rearrangement joins TRBV12-3 or TRBV12-4 to TRBJ1-3. The CDR3 loop spans 15 amino acids. The CDR3 here is CASNYGPLAGNTIYF.

The rearrangement uses TRBV4-3 and TRBJ2-1; the TRBD1 assignment by TCRdb is unverifiable without DNA. The CDR3 extends over 17 amino acids. Germline V gene data show CDR1 as LGHNA and CDR2 as YSLEER. CDR3 amino acids: CASSQAALDRGLNEQFF.